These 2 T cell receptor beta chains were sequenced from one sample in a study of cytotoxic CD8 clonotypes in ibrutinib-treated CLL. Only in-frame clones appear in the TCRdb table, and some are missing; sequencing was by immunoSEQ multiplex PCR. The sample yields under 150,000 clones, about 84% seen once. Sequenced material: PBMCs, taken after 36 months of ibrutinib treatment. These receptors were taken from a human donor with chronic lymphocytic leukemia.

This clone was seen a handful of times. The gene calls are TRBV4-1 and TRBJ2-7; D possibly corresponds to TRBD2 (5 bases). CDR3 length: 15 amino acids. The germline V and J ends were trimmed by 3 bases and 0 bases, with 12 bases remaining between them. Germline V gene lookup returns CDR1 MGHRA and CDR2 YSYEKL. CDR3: CASSQGSRSSYEQYF. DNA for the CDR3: TGCGCCAGCAGCCAGGGGAGTCGCAGCTCCTACGAGCAGTACTTC.

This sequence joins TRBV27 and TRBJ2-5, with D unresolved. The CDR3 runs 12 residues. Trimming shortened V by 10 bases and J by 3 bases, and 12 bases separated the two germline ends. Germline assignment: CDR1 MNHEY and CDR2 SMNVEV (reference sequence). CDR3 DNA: TGTGCCACCCGAACCCCAAAAGAGACCCAGTACTTC. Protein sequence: CATRTPKETQYF.